Listed below are T cell receptor beta chains from one sample, sequenced in a study of cytomegalovirus exposure and HLA in healthy donors. Produced via immunoSEQ multiplex PCR; TCRdb's table is partial and in-frame only. The sample contains some 290,000 clones, 70% to 90% of which appear only once. Material: PBMCs. The origin of the receptors is a man aged 30-40 years in good health and CMV-seronegative. Both conserved end residues are part of each CDR3. The order of the fields is D gene, J gene, V gene, clone size, CDR3 protein, CDR3 DNA. D genes are given only for firm matches. For some rows the clone size is stated as once, few or many, or as a class when expanded; others skip it.

-,TRBJ1-6,TRBV4-2,-,CASSLGRTGVNSPLHF,TGTGCCAGCAGCCTTGGGCGGACGGGGGTTAATTCACCCCTCCACTTT
-,TRBJ2-7,TRBV11-3,few,CASSPGGSLYEQYF,TGTGCCAGCAGCCCAGGGGGGTCTCTCTACGAGCAGTACTTC
-,TRBJ2-7,TRBV29-1,-,CSVAHRSSYEQYF,TGCAGCGTTGCCCATAGGAGCTCCTACGAGCAGTACTTC
-,TRBJ2-7,TRBV4-3,many,CASSQTPFDYEQYF,TGCGCCAGCAGCCAAACTCCTTTCGATTACGAGCAGTACTTC
TRBD1,TRBJ1-4,TRBV6-6,-,CASTLTGSSEKLFF,TGTGCCAGCACCCTGACAGGGAGTAGTGAAAAACTGTTTTTT
-,TRBJ1-1,TRBV5-1,-,CASSLWSGANTEAFF,TGCGCCAGCAGCTTGTGGTCAGGCGCGAACACTGAAGCTTTCTTT
-,TRBJ2-2,TRBV6-6,-,CASKAYTGELFF,TGTGCCAGCAAAGCTTATACCGGGGAGCTGTTTTTT
-,TRBJ1-2,TRBV7-2,-,CASSPSATNYGYTF,TGTGCCAGCAGCCCTAGCGCTACTAACTATGGCTACACCTTC
TRBD2,TRBJ2-3,TRBV5-4,-,CASSRGDRTDTQYF,TGTGCCAGCAGCCGGGGGGACCGCACAGATACGCAGTATTTT
TRBD1,TRBJ2-7,TRBV5-1,-,CASSFSPQGAGSSYEQYF,TGCGCCAGCAGCTTCTCCCCACAGGGGGCGGGAAGCTCCTACGAGCAGTACTTC
TRBD2,TRBJ2-7,TRBV6-1,-,CASSDGAGGGNYEQYF,TGTGCCAGCAGTGACGGAGCGGGGGGAGGTAACTACGAGCAGTACTTC
TRBD1,TRBJ2-2,TRBV19,-,CASSTQGAHSGELFF,TGTGCCAGTAGTACCCAGGGGGCGCATTCCGGGGAGCTGTTTTTT
-,TRBJ2-2,TRBV6-1,-,CASIWGEFAGELFF,TGTGCCAGCATTTGGGGGGAGTTCGCCGGGGAGCTGTTTTTT
-,TRBJ2-7,TRBV16,-,CASSHSEDYEQYF,TGTGCCAGCAGCCATTCAGAGGACTACGAGCAGTACTTC
TRBD1,TRBJ1-2,TRBV27,-,CASSLSPGQGTNYGYTF,TGTGCCAGCAGTTTATCACCGGGACAGGGTACGAACTATGGCTACACCTTC
TRBD1,TRBJ2-1,TRBV27,-,CASTGQGNEEQFF,TGTGCCAGCACCGGACAGGGGAATGAGGAGCAGTTCTTC
-,TRBJ2-7,TRBV18,few,CASSPYSQASYEQYF,TGTGCCAGCTCACCTTACTCACAGGCCTCCTACGAGCAGTACTTC
TRBD1,TRBJ1-1,TRBV4-1,-,CASSQGQLNTEAFF,TGCGCCAGCAGCCAGGGACAGTTGAACACTGAAGCTTTCTTT
TRBD1,TRBJ2-7,TRBV7-9,-,CASSSGTGVEEQYF,TGTGCCAGCAGTTCCGGGACAGGGGTAGAAGAGCAGTACTTC
-,TRBJ2-1,TRBV27,-,CASSQTAGVFYNEQFF,TGTGCCAGCAGTCAAACCGCAGGGGTGTTTTACAATGAGCAGTTCTTC
-,TRBJ2-3,TRBV29-1,-,CSVRSPPGDADTQYF,TGCAGCGTCCGATCGCCCCCGGGGGACGCAGATACGCAGTATTTT
TRBD1,TRBJ1-6,TRBV10-3,-,CAISEVFVDRDNSPLHF,TGTGCCATCAGTGAAGTCTTCGTTGACAGGGATAATTCACCCCTCCACTTT
-,TRBJ1-2,TRBV9,-,CASSPRQGGYTF,TGTGCCAGCAGCCCACGGCAGGGAGGCTACACCTTC
TRBD1,TRBJ1-1,TRBV6-1,-,CASRKGQGGTEAFF,TGTGCCAGCAGAAAGGGACAGGGTGGGACTGAAGCTTTCTTT
-,TRBJ1-2,TRBV2,-,CATDLGARGYTF,TGTGCCACCGACCTGGGGGCGCGGGGCTACACCTTC
-,TRBJ1-1,TRBV7-6,-,CASSLGGQNTEAFF,TGTGCCAGCAGCTTAGGGGGACAGAACACTGAAGCTTTCTTT
TRBD1,TRBJ2-1,TRBV4-1,-,CASSQERRDSGTSGQFF,TGCGCCAGCAGCCAAGAAAGAAGGGACAGCGGAACGTCGGGGCAGTTCTTC
-,TRBJ2-2,TRBV7-2,-,CASSLGQDTGELFF,TGTGCCAGCAGCTTAGGCCAGGACACCGGGGAGCTGTTTTTT
TRBD2,TRBJ2-3,TRBV29-1,-,CSVEWGGTQYF,TGCAGCGTTGAGTGGGGGGGGACGCAGTATTTT
-,TRBJ2-3,TRBV2,-,CASSEEPPQQTDTQYF,TGTGCCAGCAGTGAAGAGCCTCCCCAACAGACAGATACGCAGTATTTT
-,TRBJ2-7,TRBV6-1,-,CASSEAGISYEQYF,TGTGCCAGCAGTGAAGCCGGGATATCCTACGAGCAGTACTTC
TRBD1,TRBJ1-1,TRBV4-3,-,CASSGNEYRGRPEAFF,TGCGCCAGCAGCGGAAACGAATACAGGGGGCGTCCTGAAGCTTTCTTT
-,TRBJ1-5,TRBV28,-,CASRERQGLAARNQPQHF,TGTGCCAGCAGGGAGCGCCAGGGTCTAGCGGCCCGCAATCAGCCCCAGCATTTT
-,TRBJ2-5,TRBV5-4,-,CASSLLYAKWETQYF,TGTGCCAGCAGCTTGTTATATGCGAAGTGGGAGACCCAGTACTTC
-,TRBJ1-1,TRBV6-1,-,CAIQRNTEAFF,TGTGCCATACAACGAAACACTGAAGCTTTCTTT
TRBD1,TRBJ2-7,TRBV5-4,-,CASSFTGGYEQYF,TGTGCCAGCAGCTTCACAGGGGGCTACGAGCAGTACTTC
-,TRBJ2-7,TRBV27,-,CASSLYGQKPYEQYF,TGTGCCAGCAGTTTATACGGACAGAAACCCTACGAGCAGTACTTC
-,TRBJ2-4,TRBV11-2,-,CASSSLREAKNIQYF,TGTGCCAGCAGCTCTCTACGGGAAGCCAAAAACATTCAGTACTTC
-,TRBJ2-2,TRBV27,-,CASRYRNTGELFF,TGTGCCAGCCGCTACCGGAACACCGGGGAGCTGTTTTTT
-,TRBJ2-1,TRBV14,-,CASSLRHSYNEQFF,TGTGCCAGCAGCTTACGACATTCCTACAATGAGCAGTTCTTC
TRBD2,TRBJ2-5,TRBV2,-,CASSEELAGGIQETQYF,TGTGCCAGCAGTGAAGAGCTAGCGGGGGGCATCCAAGAGACCCAGTACTTC
-,TRBJ2-5,TRBV6-5,-,CASSSTSDLQETQYF,TGTGCCAGCAGTTCGACTAGTGATCTCCAAGAGACCCAGTACTTC
-,TRBJ2-7,TRBV6-6,-,CASSYSGDGNYEQYF,TGTGCCAGCAGTTACTCCGGGGATGGGAACTACGAGCAGTACTTC
-,TRBJ1-1,TRBV5-1,-,CASSLEGGWSTEAFF,TGCGCCAGCAGCTTGGAAGGGGGTTGGAGCACTGAAGCTTTCTTT
-,TRBJ1-1,TRBV30,once,CAWSATGNTEAFF,TGTGCCTGGAGTGCTACAGGGAACACTGAAGCTTTCTTT
-,TRBJ2-5,TRBV7-2,-,CASTKSGTSEETQYF,TGTGCCAGCACCAAATCCGGGACATCAGAAGAGACCCAGTACTTC
TRBD1,TRBJ1-6,TRBV2,-,CASIPGQDNSPLHF,TGTGCCAGCATTCCGGGACAGGATAATTCACCCCTCCACTTT
TRBD1,TRBJ1-2,TRBV5-4,once,CASSGSGTGGKGYTF,TGTGCCAGCAGCGGCTCCGGGACAGGGGGAAAAGGCTACACCTTC
TRBD1,TRBJ1-2,TRBV6-5,-,CASSWTGEDGYTF,TGTGCCAGCAGTTGGACAGGGGAAGATGGCTACACCTTC
-,TRBJ1-1,TRBV19,-,CASSNVGAGNTEAFF,TGTGCCAGTAGTAACGTAGGGGCAGGGAACACTGAAGCTTTCTTT
TRBD1,TRBJ2-7,TRBV7-9,-,CASSAPGQGSYEQYF,TGTGCCAGCAGCGCACCGGGACAGGGTTCCTACGAGCAGTACTTC
-,TRBJ2-3,TRBV12-5,-,CASGPALLTRTDTQYF,TGTGCTAGTGGTCCAGCCTTGTTGACTCGCACAGATACGCAGTATTTT
-,TRBJ1-3,TRBV9,-,CASSPQISGNTIYF,TGTGCCAGCAGCCCCCAGATCTCTGGAAACACCATATATTTT
-,TRBJ1-1,TRBV4-2,-,CASSQGQTANTEAFF,TGTGCCAGCAGCCAAGGACAGACGGCAAACACTGAAGCTTTCTTT
TRBD1,TRBJ2-1,TRBV4-3,few,CASSPTGDTYNEQFF,TGCGCCAGCAGCCCCACAGGGGATACCTACAATGAGCAGTTCTTC